What follows are 19 T cell receptor beta chains derived from one specimen sequenced in a study of Graves' ophthalmopathy and Graves' hyperthyroidism (dated by TCRdb to the late 2010s). The instrument given in TCRdb is Illumina HiSeq 2000. For repertoire sequencing, TCR beta CDR3 regions were amplified from RNA transcripts. The first round was an RT-PCR using HTBI primers with the Qiagen OneStep RT-PCR kit, and this first round was followed by a second-round multiplex PCR, then size selection and purification. The public reads were reanalyzed by TCRdb: fastp trimming at Q25, MiXCR alignment, in-frame beta chains only. Rows are combined by CDR3 protein, so each entry shows the most common genes and DNA. For this sample the table gives a few hundred thousand distinct CDR3 sequences, of which roughly 40% were detected only once. Together, the top ten hold about 4.2% of the sample. Material: peripheral blood or thyroid tissue (not recorded which). These receptors came from an adult man with Graves' hyperthyroidism.

This clonotype came up many times. V and J are TRBV12-3 or TRBV12-4 and TRBJ2-5; perhaps TRBD2 as D (5 bases). V dropped 1 base and J dropped 5 bases, with 14 bases sitting between them. The CDR3 covers 15 residues. CDR3 residues: CASSLGASLVETQYF. As DNA, the CDR3 is TGTGCCAGCAGTTTAGGGGCTAGCCTGGTGGAGACCCAGTACTTC.

This chain links TRBV7-9 with TRBJ2-7; 7 positions match TRBD2. The CDR3 sequence is 16 residues long. J lost 0 bases, V lost 6 bases, and 11 bases had no gene match. CDR1 is SEHNR, CDR2 FQNEAQ, per germline (reference sequence). DNA of the CDR3: TGTGCCAGCAGTTTATCGGTCGGGGACTACTCCTACGAGCAGTACTTC. As protein: CASSLSVGDYSYEQYF.

This clonotype was counted a few times. The rearrangement links TRBV9 to TRBJ1-4; TRBD1 might be the D (6 bases). This CDR3 contains 16 residues. Germline V gene lookup returns CDR1 SGDLS and CDR2 YYNGEE. The V and J ends lost 0 bases and 7 bases respectively, with 16 bases between them. DNA for the CDR3: TGTGCCAGCAGCGTAGGAAATCGGGGGCCGGGTGAAAAACTGTTTTTT. Amino acids: CASSVGNRGPGEKLFF.

This clonotype was counted at least ten times. The V and J genes are TRBV6-5 and TRBJ2-7, with D unresolved. V gave up 2 bases and J gave up 6 bases, with 11 bases separating them. CDR3 length equals 13 residues. From germline, CDR1 is MNHEY and CDR2 SVGAGI. The CDR3 loop is CASSYVPIAEQYF. The CDR3 region has the DNA TGTGCCAGCAGTTACGTCCCCATCGCCGAGCAGTACTTC.

This clonotype was detected a few times. The chain carries TRBV7-9 and TRBJ1-1, with D perhaps matching TRBD1 (5 bases). V shed 4 bases and J shed 4 bases, with 16 bases lying between them. In germline, CDR1 is SEHNR, CDR2 FQNEAQ (reference sequence). The CDR3 spans 15 residues. CDR3 nucleotides: TGTGCCAGCAGCTCCCAGAGGGACGGGGGCACTGAAGCTTTCTTT. Translated, it gives CASSSQRDGGTEAFF. Full variable domain (missing parts from reference TRBV7-9 and TRBJ1-1): DTGVSQNPRHKITKRGQNVTFRCDPISEHNRLYWYRQTLGQGPEFLTYFQNEAQLEKSRLLSDRFSAERPKGSFSTLEIQRTEQGDSAMYLCASSSQRDGGTEAFFGQGTRLTVV.

This chain uses TRBV29-1 with TRBJ1-2; D remains ambiguous. The CDR3 covers 16 residues. Germline V gives CDR1 SQVTM, CDR2 ANQGSEA. V was trimmed by 8 bases and J by 0 bases, leaving 22 bases between them. The CDR3 nucleotides are TGCAGCTCCACGGAGACAAGCATGAACACTAACTATGGCTACACCTTC. Translated: CSSTETSMNTNYGYTF.

The chain carries TRBV6-5 and TRBJ1-5, with D perhaps matching TRBD1 (6 bases). Trimming stripped 11 bases from V and 2 bases from J, with 13 bases between. The CDR3 is made up of 13 amino acids. Germline CDR1 and CDR2: MNHEY and SVGAGI. CDR3 DNA: TGTGCCTGCTCGGGGGGCCGCAATCAGCCCCAGCATTTT. It yields the protein CACSGGRNQPQHF.

For this clonotype: One end of the junction does not line up with germline, which may come from a read error. The chain combines TRBV4-1 with TRBJ1-4; perhaps TRBD1 as D (5 bases). The CDR3 is made up of 16 amino acids. In germline, CDR1 is MGHRA, CDR2 YSYEKL. The DNA for the CDR3 is TGTGCCAGCAGCCAGAGGCCGGGACTCGAGAATGAAAAACTGTTTTTT. This codes for CASSQRPGLENEKLFF.

On this clonotype: A single base separates this from a much larger clone, so it may be a read error. Because the CDR3 is missing its conserved closing phenylalanine or tryptophan, this is likely a read error. This chain links TRBV7-9 with TRBJ2-5; D is unclear. The CDR3 contains 16 residues. The germline V and J ends were trimmed by 3 bases and 0 bases, with 14 bases remaining between them. Germline V CDR1 and CDR2: SEHNR, FQNEAQ (reference sequence). CDR3 bases: TGTGCCAGCAGCTTGTTCCTTCCCAATAACCAAGAGACCCAGTACTCC. Translating gives CASSLFLPNNQETQYS.

A few counts support this clonotype. V usage is TRBV29-1 and J usage is TRBJ2-5; 10 bases match TRBD2. Near its end, the DNA agrees better with TRBJ2-1, so the J call may be wrong. CDR1 is SQVTM, CDR2 ANQGSEA, per germline. CDR3 size: 14 residues. This chain's CDR3 is CSVVVAGGGYEQFF. The CDR3 DNA is TGCAGCGTTGTGGTAGCGGGGGGTGGGTATGAGCAGTTCTTC.

This clonotype was counted many times. This chain connects TRBV12-5 to TRBJ1-5; D remains ambiguous. Germline V gives CDR1 LGHNT, CDR2 FRNRAP. Trimming left V 2 bases short and J 5 bases short, with 4 bases between. The CDR3 has 12 residues. CDR3 DNA sequence: TGTGCTAGTGGTTTGCTACATCAGCCCCAGCATTTT. It specifies CASGLLHQPQHF.

The chain combines TRBV20-1 with TRBJ2-7; 11 nucleotides agree with TRBD2. The CDR3 loop spans 15 amino acids. Trimming cost V 1 base and J 1 base; bases outside gene matches: 3. Germline lookup yields CDR1 DFQATT and CDR2 SNEGSKA (reference sequence). The CDR3: CSARVLAGGSYEQYF. The CDR3 bases are TGCAGTGCTAGAGTGCTAGCGGGAGGTTCCTACGAGCAGTACTTC.

This clonotype occurred a few times. This chain uses TRBV7-3 with TRBJ2-7, with 10 bases lining up with TRBD2. The end of the DNA fits TRBJ2-1 better, so the J call may be wrong. The CDR3 extends over 14 amino acids. Germline CDR1 reads SGHTA; CDR2 reads FQGTGA. The CDR3 sequence is CASSSLAGANEQFF. Written as DNA, the CDR3 is TGTGCCAGCAGCTCCCTAGCGGGGGCGAATGAGCAGTTCTTC.

The chain recombines TRBV10-1 with TRBJ2-7; TRBD1 matches 8 bases. The DNA end lines up better with TRBJ2-1; the J call may be wrong. CDR1 and CDR2 (germline): WNHNN, SYGVQD (reference sequence). This CDR3 spans 15 amino acids. The CDR3 region has the DNA TGCGCCAGCAGTGGAGGACAGGGAACCTACAATGAGCAGTTCTTC. Its translation is CASSGGQGTYNEQFF.

Regarding this clonotype: A read error may explain this, as a much larger clone is one base away. The CDR3 carries no conserved terminal phenylalanine or tryptophan, so it likely arises from a read error. The chain uses TRBV5-1 and TRBJ1-1; D is unclear. The CDR3 runs to 15 residues. The germline V gene encodes CDR1 SGHRS and CDR2 YFSETQ. Trimming left V 0 bases short and J 10 bases short, with 19 bases between. The CDR3 sequence is CASSLAGSISGRAFL. CDR3 nucleotides: TGCGCCAGCAGCTTGGCCGGGAGCATATCGGGTCGAGCTTTCCTT.

This clonotype occurred once. The rearrangement uses TRBV7-3 and TRBJ2-5; no reliable D call. V lost 5 bases, J lost 3 bases, and 10 bases lay in between. Germline lookup yields CDR1 SGHTA and CDR2 FQGTGA. The CDR3 has 13 residues. CDR3 sequence: CASSPRHKETQYF. The CDR3 region has the DNA TGTGCCAGCAGCCCAAGACATAAAGAGACCCAGTACTTC.

The chain joins TRBV29-1 to TRBJ1-5; 10 nucleotides align to TRBD1. Trimming removed 7 bases from V and 6 bases from J; junction bases left unmatched: 3. Germline values: CDR1 SQVTM, CDR2 ANQGSEA. CDR3 length: 12 residues. CDR3 DNA: TGCAGCGCCGGGACAGGGGTTCAGCCCCAGCATTTT. As protein: CSAGTGVQPQHF.

V and J are TRBV29-1 and TRBJ2-2, with 8 bases matching TRBD1. V was clipped by 2 bases and J by 5 bases; unmatched bases: 4. This CDR3 region has 14 residues. CDR1 is SQVTM, CDR2 ANQGSEA, per germline. CDR3 protein: CSVESDRGTGELFF. The CDR3, as DNA: TGCAGCGTTGAATCCGACAGGGGTACCGGGGAGCTGTTTTTT.

The chain employs TRBV2 and TRBJ1-6; unclear D gene. This CDR3 is built from 16 residues. V was cut by 6 bases and J by 0 bases, with 12 bases left in between. Germline V gene sequence: CDR1 SNHLY, CDR2 FYNNEI. This CDR3 reads CASSSSQSSYNSPLHF. DNA for the CDR3: TGTGCCAGCAGCTCGAGTCAGAGCTCCTATAATTCACCCCTCCACTTT.